The 25 T cell receptor beta chains below were found in one sample sequenced in a study of shared clonotypes between healthy human individuals. It was CD45RO-negative cells, positively selected for CCR7, that made up naive CD8 cells, with terminally differentiated effector memory CD45RA+ cells excluded. Clones were read by immunoSEQ multiplex PCR, and TCRdb kept only the in-frame ones, dropping some. In the table there are 700,000 to 950,000 clones, approximately 96% of which are singletons. The sequenced sample consisted of naive CD8+ T cells sorted from blood. The receptors stem from a man aged 25 to 45 in good health.

The rearrangement joins TRBV6-6 to TRBJ2-1; unclear D gene. Germline assignment: CDR1 MNHNY and CDR2 SVGAGI (reference sequence). Trimming pared 4 bases from V and 3 bases from J, leaving 4 bases between. The CDR3 length is 12 residues. CDR3 DNA: TGTGCCAGCAGTTCCCTCTACAATGAGCAGTTCTTC. This sequence encodes CASSSLYNEQFF.

As regards this clone: This sample also contains other DNA sequences that code for the same CDR3. The chain couples TRBV2 to TRBJ2-7, with 8 bases fitting TRBD2. CDR1 is SNHLY, CDR2 FYNNEI, per germline. V gave up 8 bases and J gave up 2 bases; unmatched junction bases: 5. There are 13 residues in the CDR3. The CDR3, as DNA: TGTGCCAGCTCGGCGGGAGGTCCCTACGAGCAGTACTTC. It translates to CASSAGGPYEQYF.

The chain has TRBV15 and TRBJ1-2; D is uncertain. Trimming shortened V by 5 bases and J by 3 bases, and 19 bases separated the two germline ends. CDR3 length: 16 residues. Germline lookup yields CDR1 LNHNV and CDR2 YYDKDF (reference sequence). The CDR3 region has the DNA TGTGCCACCAGCTTTACCAATCAGGCGGCGGACTATGGCTACACCTTC. Protein: CATSFTNQAADYGYTF.

DNA for the CDR3: TGTGCCAGCAGTGAACGCTTCACCCCTATTTCGCCCCAGCATTTT. It translates to CASSERFTPISPQHF. The rearrangement links TRBV6-1 to TRBJ1-5; D unclear. Per the germline V gene, CDR1 is MNHNS and CDR2 is SASEGT. The CDR3 has 15 residues. Trimming took off 2 bases at V and 9 bases at J, with 17 bases between the two ends.

V is TRBV14 and J is TRBJ2-2; D is ambiguous. With 0 bases removed from V and 3 bases from J, the gap between germline ends came to 2 bases. Looked up from germline, CDR1 is SGHDN and CDR2 is FVKESK. This CDR3 is built from 13 residues. The CDR3 here is CASSQEDTGELFF. CDR3 coding DNA: TGTGCCAGCAGCCAAGAGGACACCGGGGAGCTGTTTTTT.

This chain's CDR3 is CASQGSGELFF. In DNA, the CDR3 is TGTGCCAGCCAGGGCAGCGGGGAGCTGTTTTTT. This sequence joins TRBV6-5 and TRBJ2-2, with a tentative D call TRBD1 (5 bases). Germline assignment: CDR1 MNHEY and CDR2 SVGAGI. This CDR3 is built from 11 residues. Between the trimmed V and J ends, which lost 8 bases and 7 bases, there was a span of 8 bases.

The chain has TRBV27 and TRBJ2-7; possible D gene TRBD1, 5 bases. The germline V and J ends were trimmed by 3 bases and 3 bases, with 12 bases remaining between them. Germline lookup yields CDR1 MNHEY and CDR2 SMNVEV (reference sequence). The CDR3 is 14 residues long. DNA for the CDR3: TGTGCCAGCAGTTTCCAATCAGGGCTCTACGAGCAGTACTTC. Protein: CASSFQSGLYEQYF.

The chain combines TRBV5-5 with TRBJ1-1; D call uncertain. The V gene's germline CDR1 is SGHKS and CDR2 YYEKEE (reference sequence). This CDR3 spans 11 amino acids. Trimming stripped 3 bases from V and 13 bases from J, with 13 bases between. In DNA form, the CDR3 reads TGTGCCAGCAGCTCCCCACCCTGGCATTTCTTT. This gives the protein CASSSPPWHFF.

J is TRBJ1-1 and V is TRBV29-1, with TRBD1 matching 9 bases. With V trimmed by 6 bases and J by 4 bases, 9 bases remained unmatched. The V gene's germline CDR1 is SQVTM and CDR2 ANQGSEA. The CDR3 spans 14 residues. CDR3 residues: CSVGGQGGGTEAFF. The DNA of the CDR3 is TGCAGCGTGGGGGGACAGGGCGGCGGCACTGAAGCTTTCTTT.

The V call is TRBV4-1, the J call TRBJ2-3; D not certain. CDR1 and CDR2 (germline): MGHRA, YSYEKL. This CDR3 is built from 14 residues. V was trimmed by 5 bases and J by 3 bases, leaving 12 bases between them. CDR3 amino acids: CASSFKLDTDTQYF. The CDR3 region has the DNA TGCGCCAGCAGCTTTAAACTGGATACAGATACGCAGTATTTT.

The chain couples TRBV7-2 to TRBJ2-1; 8 bases fit TRBD2. The V segment lost 1 base and the J segment 10 bases; nucleotides outside the gene matches: 6. The CDR3 consists of 14 residues. Germline V gives CDR1 SGHTA, CDR2 FQGNSA. This chain's CDR3 is CASSLVSGGQEQFF. The DNA for the CDR3 is TGTGCCAGCAGCTTAGTGTCGGGAGGGCAGGAGCAGTTCTTC.

CDR3 amino acids: CASSPDEGQRYYEQYF. CDR3 coding DNA: TGTGCCAGCTCACCGGACGAGGGACAGCGATACTACGAGCAGTACTTC. The chain links TRBV18 to TRBJ2-7, with 7 bases fitting TRBD1. Germline V gene data show CDR1 as KGHSH and CDR2 as LQKENI. V lost 3 bases, J lost 3 bases, and 11 bases stayed unmatched. The CDR3 has 16 residues.

The V and J genes are TRBV27 and TRBJ1-1; D not certain. Germline CDR1 and CDR2: MNHEY and SMNVEV (reference sequence). This CDR3 has 14 amino acids. V lost 10 bases to trimming and J lost 1 base, with 16 bases between them. DNA of the CDR3: TGTGCCACCCTTGGAGGCAGACCGAACACTGAAGCTTTCTTT. Translation gives CATLGGRPNTEAFF.

The V gene is TRBV28, the J gene TRBJ2-2; TRBD2 agrees at 8 bases. Per germline, CDR1 MDHEN and CDR2 SYDVKM. Unmatched junction bases numbered 8, after V lost 5 bases and J lost 6 bases. The CDR3 sequence is 15 residues long. CDR3 in DNA: TGTGCCAGCAGTCCCCCGGGAGGGGGAGCCGGGGAGCTGTTTTTT. Its translation: CASSPPGGGAGELFF.

CDR3 nucleotide sequence: TGTGCCAGCAGCTTAATAGCGGGAGGGAGCTCCTACAATGAGCAGTTCTTC. Its translation: CASSLIAGGSSYNEQFF. This rearrangement joins TRBV7-3 to TRBJ2-1; 11 bases are shared with TRBD2. The ends lost 1 base at V and 0 bases at J; junction bases unmatched: 2. From germline, CDR1 is SGHTA and CDR2 FQGTGA. This CDR3 is built from 17 residues.

The chain links TRBV6-6 to TRBJ2-3; the D is unclear. V gave up 3 bases and J gave up 1 base, with 8 bases separating them. The CDR3 sequence is 14 residues long. The germline gives CDR1 MNHNY, CDR2 SVGAGI (reference sequence). CDR3 sequence: CASSYDGGTDTQYF. The CDR3 DNA reads TGTGCCAGCAGTTATGACGGCGGCACAGATACGCAGTATTTT.

This clone was seen just once. This sequence joins TRBV15 and TRBJ2-5, with D uncertain. The V end lost 1 base, the J end lost 5 bases, and 11 bases lay between the germline ends. Germline V lookup: CDR1 LNHNV, CDR2 YYDKDF (reference sequence). The CDR3 covers 14 residues. The CDR3 spells CATSRVGVLETQYF. Written as DNA, the CDR3 is TGTGCCACCAGCAGAGTTGGGGTCCTGGAGACCCAGTACTTC.

The chain uses TRBV6-4 and TRBJ1-3; D not certain. The V and J ends lost 8 bases and 1 base respectively, with 18 bases between them. Germline CDR1 MRHNA, CDR2 SNTAGT. The CDR3 has 16 amino acids. Here the CDR3 reads CASLYGVVVSGNTIYF. CDR3 sequence (DNA): TGTGCCAGCCTCTACGGAGTAGTCGTTTCTGGAAACACCATATATTTT.

The chain has TRBV6-5 and TRBJ2-3; D is possibly TRBD1 or TRBD2 (5 bases each). Trimming stripped 4 bases from V and 5 bases from J, with 16 bases between. This CDR3 comprises 15 residues. The germline V gene encodes CDR1 MNHEY and CDR2 SVGAGI. In DNA form, the CDR3 reads TGTGCCAGCAGTTCCCGGGACGTGATGGGAGATACGCAGTATTTT. This encodes CASSSRDVMGDTQYF.

The V gene is TRBV5-1, the J gene TRBJ2-1; no reliable D call. Deletions cut 6 bases from V and 0 bases from J, with 10 bases between. This CDR3 region has 14 residues. Per germline, CDR1 SGHRS and CDR2 YFSETQ. CDR3: CASNVESSYNEQFF. In DNA, the CDR3 is TGCGCCAGCAACGTGGAGAGCTCCTACAATGAGCAGTTCTTC.

The CDR3 is CASSSGTSRNGELFF. CDR3 bases: TGTGCCAGCAGCTCCGGGACTAGCCGTAACGGGGAGCTGTTTTTT. The chain uses TRBV11-2 and TRBJ2-2, with 9 bases lining up with TRBD2. The CDR3 contains 15 residues. CDR1 is SGHAT, CDR2 FQNNGV, per germline. V was pared by 4 bases and J by 7 bases, with 7 bases of the junction left unmatched.

The chain links TRBV7-2 to TRBJ2-5, with 12 bases lining up with TRBD2. Germline V lookup: CDR1 SGHTA, CDR2 FQGNSA. V lost 3 bases and J lost 7; bases outside the gene matches: 9. The CDR3 runs to 16 residues. The CDR3 is CASSLGGLAGSVTQYF. The DNA of the CDR3 is TGTGCCAGCAGCTTGGGAGGACTAGCGGGATCGGTGACCCAGTACTTC.

This chain links TRBV19 with TRBJ2-3; no reliable D call. The germline gives CDR1 LNHDA, CDR2 SQIVND (reference sequence). The V and J ends lost 2 bases and 4 bases respectively, with 13 bases between them. The CDR3 covers 15 residues. CDR3 DNA: TGTGCCAGTAGTATACTCCCTAGTAGCTCAGATACGCAGTATTTT. Protein sequence: CASSILPSSSDTQYF.

This rearrangement joins TRBV7-2 to TRBJ2-5, with a tentative D call TRBD2 (5 bases). CDR3 length equals 17 residues. Germline loops: CDR1 SGHTA, CDR2 FQGNSA. Trimming left V 5 bases short and J 2 bases short, with 21 bases between. This chain's CDR3 is CASSPGSGFLTQETQYF. The DNA for the CDR3 is TGTGCCAGCAGCCCGGGGTCGGGATTCCTTACGCAAGAGACCCAGTACTTC.

The chain has TRBV5-1 and TRBJ2-7, with 14 bases that match TRBD2. V gave up 3 bases and J gave up 5 bases; unmatched junction bases: 7. CDR3 length: 16 amino acids. The germline V gene has CDR1 SGHRS and CDR2 YFSETQ. The DNA of the CDR3 is TGCGCCAGCAGCTGGGGACTAGCGGGAGTAAAGAACGAGCAGTACTTC. This sequence encodes CASSWGLAGVKNEQYF.